A selection of T cell receptor beta chains follows, all from one sample in a study of blood T cell repertoires in COVID-19. Data came from immunoSEQ multiplex PCR; TCRdb stores just in-frame clones and leaves some out. The data hold some 400,000 clones, with roughly nine tenths observed a single time. Sequencing input: PBMCs or T cells enriched from blood (not recorded which). The receptors come from a man younger than 40 who had recovered from COVID-19. Both conserved end residues are trimmed from each CDR3.

V gene	CDR3 protein
TRBV19	ASSLGPGGSQPQH
TRBV24-1	ATSDLLAGTVNTGELF
TRBV11-3	ASSSGLAGGDEQY
TRBV28	ASSPGQTPNTGELF
TRBV12-5	ASVRQGKETQY
TRBV30	AWSVGSGSYEQY
TRBV6-1	ASSENIYGYT
TRBV6-5	ASSTSGGVYEQY
TRBV5-6	ASSPQGQGNQPQH
TRBV11-2	ASSLVQGVSYEQY
TRBV19	ASSLAGSSYNEQF
TRBV28	ASRQGPTNTEAF
TRBV24-1	ATSELAGGLGEQF
TRBV27	ASSRGILYNEQF
TRBV28	ASTLPDSGTEQY
TRBV30	AWFGGSGELF
TRBV28	ASEAASGNTIY
TRBV7-4	ASSPDRGGQPQH
TRBV18	ASSPTGETQY
TRBV12-5	ASGLIPGQRSYEQY
TRBV27	ASSGVAGGSDEQF
TRBV11-2	ASSSRPGARTQY
TRBV28	ASSFWDRGLEAF
TRBV19	AVAGGTDTQY
TRBV2	ASNSGTLTPYEQY
TRBV2	ASSGIRQVQETQY
TRBV23-1	ASSQARKRRTSGVGETQY
TRBV30	AWGTGGEYSPLH
TRBV28	ASSSNRGLETQY